Sequencing of this T cell receptor beta chain was carried out in a study of vaccination and CD4 T cells after COVID-19. Overall study context: Nasal swab PCR identified SARS-CoV-2 in the convalescent patients, of whom several were mild and one severe.

The CDR3 runs to 17 residues. Germline assignment: CDR1 MNHNS and CDR2 SASEGT. With 4 bases clipped from V and 4 bases from J, the junction kept 14 bases outside the gene matches. Treatment denoted: approximately nine-day PBMC culture with coronavirus spike peptide pools or control peptides (ViraFEST assay). This clonotype has more than one count but fewer than ten. Its matching antigen is unknown. The Oncomine TCR Beta short-read assay was applied to DNA of cultured CD4+ T cells. Genomic DNA was extracted from cultured CD4+ T cells. TCRdb reprocessed the PCR reads via MiXCR and lists one record per CDR3 protein. The table has around 13,000 distinct CDR3 sequences, roughly 30% seen once; the top ten hold 13%. Study-wide results and caveats: Recorded median SARS-CoV-2-reactive clonotype numbers increased from about 20 to 38 without reaching significance.

This clonotype originated in a human donor who had recovered from COVID-19. This chain joins TRBV6-1 and TRBJ2-5, with 8 positions matching TRBD1. Sequenced here: CD4+ T cells from blood, cultured in vitro, sampled after SARS-CoV-2 vaccination. The CDR3 sequence: CASSAAGQGFSRETQYF. In nucleotides, the CDR3 is TGTGCCAGCAGTGCAGCCGGACAGGGATTCAGCCGAGAGACCCAGTACTTC.